This T cell receptor beta chain was captured by sequencing in a study of beta chain features in type 1 diabetes. Whole-study results and caveats: Naive, central memory and Treg TCRB repertoires seemed to resemble each other more closely in patients than they did in healthy donors. Highly expressing activated T cells could be over-counted with a cDNA template. Significant though moderate, a shortening of TCRB CDR3s appeared in all four CD4+ subsets of Type 1 diabetes patients.

Cells sorted by CD45RO/CCR7/CD25/CD127/CD95/CD27 comprised CD4+ naive, central memory, regulatory and stem cell-like memory cells. The investigators reverse transcribed all of the isolated RNA, so they sequenced expressed TCRB transcripts. Sequencing used immunoSEQ multiplex PCR; TCRdb keeps in-frame clones, though not all of them. Of fewer than 350,000 clones in the sample, roughly 15% were seen once. The germline V gene encodes CDR1 WSHSY and CDR2 SAAADI. The CDR3 runs 14 residues. Trimming took off 3 bases at V and 5 bases at J, with 11 bases between the two ends. This clone was recorded a few times. Its antigen is currently unknown.

V and J are TRBV10-2 and TRBJ1-5, with D possibly being TRBD1 (5 bases). The sequenced sample was naive CD4+ T cells from blood. This clonotype was obtained from a man aged 18 to 30 with type 1 diabetes. The CDR3 nucleotides read TGCGCCAGCAGTGATGACAGCTATTATCAGCCCCAGCATTTT. It translates to CASSDDSYYQPQHF.